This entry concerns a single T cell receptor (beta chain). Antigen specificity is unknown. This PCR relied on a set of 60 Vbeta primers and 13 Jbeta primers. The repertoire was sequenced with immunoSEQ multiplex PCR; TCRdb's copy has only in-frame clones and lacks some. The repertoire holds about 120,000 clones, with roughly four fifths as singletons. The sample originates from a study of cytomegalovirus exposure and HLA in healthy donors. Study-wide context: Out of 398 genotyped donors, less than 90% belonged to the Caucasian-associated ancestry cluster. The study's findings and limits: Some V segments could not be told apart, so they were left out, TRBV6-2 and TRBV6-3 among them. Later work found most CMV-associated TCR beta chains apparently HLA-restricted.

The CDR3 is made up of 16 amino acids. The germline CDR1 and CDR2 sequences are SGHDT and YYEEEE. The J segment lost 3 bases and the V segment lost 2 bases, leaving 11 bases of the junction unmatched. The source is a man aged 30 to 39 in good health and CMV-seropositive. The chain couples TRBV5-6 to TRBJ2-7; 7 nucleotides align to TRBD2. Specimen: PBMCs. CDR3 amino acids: CASSFATGTNYYEQYV. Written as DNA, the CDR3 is TGTGCCAGCAGCTTTGCGACCGGGACTAACTACTACGAGCAGTACGTC.